This TCR beta chain was identified in a study of cytomegalovirus exposure and HLA in healthy donors. General observations from the study: TCR beta V- and J-gene trimming was later associated with a missense DCLRE1C variant. Reported performance of the classifier showed diagnosis of cytomegalovirus status with high specificity and sensitivity.

Deletions cut 3 bases from V and 3 bases from J, with 24 bases between. The CDR3 has 19 residues. The germline V gene has CDR1 KGHSH and CDR2 LQKENI. For this clone: Its antigen is not known.

The PCR used 60 Vbeta and 13 Jbeta primers. Libraries were prepared by immunoSEQ multiplex PCR; TCRdb keeps only in-frame clonotypes and omits some of them. The sample carries about 130,000 clones, about 81% recorded once. The rearrangement uses TRBV18 and TRBJ1-5; D gene uncertain. Source material: PBMCs. The sequence came from a woman between 35 and 50 years old in good health and CMV-seropositive. The CDR3 spells CASSPRVVSTSYSNQPQHF. For the CDR3, the DNA is TGTGCCAGCTCACCGCGGGTTGTAAGTACCAGTTATTCCAATCAGCCCCAGCATTTT. The full variable domain, completed using reference TRBV18 and TRBJ1-5, is NAGVMQNPRHLVRRRGQEARLRCSPMKGHSHVYWYRQLPEEGLKFMVYLQKENIIDESGMPKERFSAEFPKEGPSILRIQQVVRGDSAAYFCASSPRVVSTSYSNQPQHFGDGTRLSIL.